Sequencing of this TCR beta chain was carried out in a study of T cells in Graves' hyperthyroidism and ophthalmopathy. Study-level points and caveats: Stable hyperthyroidism and ophthalmopathy were separated using 13 V-J signatures.

Clinical symptoms, serum thyroxine, TRAb, thyroid ultrasound and orbital computed tomography informed diagnoses. This clonotype was detected ten times or more. Its antigen remains unidentified. The junction had 3 bases not matched to a gene; V was cut back by 4 bases and J by 1 base. The V gene's germline CDR1 is WSHSY and CDR2 SAAADI. The CDR3 is made up of 14 amino acids. Amplified TCR beta CDR3 regions came from RNA transcripts. An initial round of RT-PCR targeting the TCR CDR3 relied on the HTBI primer set. TCRdb reprocessed the multiplex PCR reads with MiXCR, giving one entry per CDR3 protein. The top ten clones hold roughly 6.5% of a sample with approximately 700,000 distinct CDR3 sequences, over 40% of them seen once.

J is TRBJ1-1 and V is TRBV10-2, with 7 positions matching TRBD1. This TCR derives from an adult man with Graves' disease, either hyperthyroidism or ophthalmopathy (not recorded which). The material sequenced was peripheral blood or thyroid tissue (not recorded which). The CDR3 sequence is CASSVRTGNTEAFF. DNA for the CDR3: TGCGCCAGCAGTGTTAGGACAGGGAACACTGAAGCTTTCTTT.